A selection of T cell receptor beta chains follows, all from one sample in a study of control samples from healthy donors and cancer patients. Sequenced by immunoSEQ multiplex PCR; TCRdb stores in-frame clones only, minus some. The table records under 450,000 clones, about 93% of them present only once. Sample: PBMCs. These receptors originate from a man aged 40-55 years with head and neck cancer. The CDR3 runs from the conserved cysteine through the conserved F or W. The D gene is left open where the match is weak. Size is stated for part of the rows, as once, few or many counts, or as a class when the clone is expanded.

v_gene	d_gene	abundance	j_gene	CDR3nt	CDR3aa
TRBV6-5	.	.	TRBJ1-6	TGTGCCACCTCGACAGAATATAATTCACCCCTCCACTTT	CATSTEYNSPLHF
TRBV6-2/TRBV6-3	TRBD2	.	TRBJ2-2	TGTGCCAGCAGTCCCCACAGACTAGCGGGGGCCACCGGGGAGCTGTTTTTT	CASSPHRLAGATGELFF
TRBV30	.	.	TRBJ1-6	TGTGCCTGGGGGGGACGGACAAATTCACCCCTCCACTTT	CAWGGRTNSPLHF
TRBV25-1	.	.	TRBJ2-2	TGTGCCAGCAGTGATATTGGGCTTAACACCGGGGAGCTGTTTTTT	CASSDIGLNTGELFF
TRBV3-1/TRBV3-2	.	once	TRBJ2-5	TGTGCCAGCAGCCCACCCCAAGAGACCCAGTACTTC	CASSPPQETQYF
TRBV12-3/TRBV12-4	.	.	TRBJ1-5	TGTGCCAGCAGACTCGGGGTCAATCAGCCCCAGCATTTT	CASRLGVNQPQHF
TRBV10-3	.	few	TRBJ2-7	TGTGCCATCAGTGAGGGGGGCAACGAGCAGTACTTC	CAISEGGNEQYF
TRBV5-1	.	.	TRBJ1-1	TGCGCCAGCAGCTTGGAGTGGGGGAACACTGAAGCTTTCTTT	CASSLEWGNTEAFF
TRBV4-3	.	.	TRBJ1-6	TGCGCCAGCAGCCAAGAGGAAGCAGGGGTTAATTCACCCCTCCACTTT	CASSQEEAGVNSPLHF
TRBV18	TRBD1	.	TRBJ1-5	TGTGCCAGCTCACCTTCCTTCCCGGGACAGAATAGCAATCAGCCCCAGCATTTT	CASSPSFPGQNSNQPQHF
TRBV7-3	.	.	TRBJ2-1	TGTGCCAGCAGCTTAACGAGGGAAGTAAGCAATGAGCAGTTCTTC	CASSLTREVSNEQFF
TRBV12-3/TRBV12-4	.	.	TRBJ2-7	TGTGCCAGCAGTTACGCGGCGGAGGGCGAGCAGTACTTC	CASSYAAEGEQYF
TRBV15	.	.	TRBJ2-5	TGTGCCACCAGCAGAGATCCAGGGGCCGGGGAGACCCAGTACTTC	CATSRDPGAGETQYF
TRBV29-1	TRBD1	.	TRBJ1-1	TGCAGCGTTGAAGGGGACAGATACCGTAACACTGAAGCTTTCTTT	CSVEGDRYRNTEAFF
TRBV29-1	TRBD1	.	TRBJ2-1	TGCAGCGTTGTGTCGCAGGGGGCCTACAATGAGCAGTTCTTC	CSVVSQGAYNEQFF
TRBV27	.	once	TRBJ1-1	TGTGCCAGCAGTTTATACGGACAGCGAGGAGACCTTAACACTGAAGCTTTCTTT	CASSLYGQRGDLNTEAFF
TRBV24-1	.	.	TRBJ2-1	TGTGCCACCAGGGATTCAGCGTCCTACAATGAGCAGTTCTTC	CATRDSASYNEQFF
TRBV12-3/TRBV12-4	.	.	TRBJ2-6	TGTGCCAGCAGGCCGCCTGGGGCCAACGTCCTGACTTTC	CASRPPGANVLTF
TRBV7-7	TRBD2	.	TRBJ2-3	TGTGCTAGCAGCTTTGAAGCGGGAGGACCAGATACGCAGTATTTT	CASSFEAGGPDTQYF
TRBV7-2	.	.	TRBJ2-5	TGTGCCAGCAGCTTCCACTATAGTCAAGAGACCCAGTACTTC	CASSFHYSQETQYF
TRBV7-2	.	.	TRBJ2-7	TGTGCCAGCAGCCTTCGACTTATATCCTACGAGCAGTACTTC	CASSLRLISYEQYF
TRBV7-7	.	.	TRBJ2-2	TGTGCTAGCAGCTTAGCGCTATCATCGGGTGGGGAGCTGTTTTTT	CASSLALSSGGELFF
TRBV29-1	.	few	TRBJ1-1	TGCAGCGTTGAGGGAGTAAGGGGCCCTGGGGGAGCTTTCTTT	CSVEGVRGPGGAFF
TRBV5-6	TRBD1	.	TRBJ1-5	TGTGCCAGCAGCCTGGGACAGAATCAGCCCCAGCATTTT	CASSLGQNQPQHF
TRBV4-3	.	.	TRBJ2-6	TGCGCCAGCAGCCAGGGCACCACAGGGTCGGGGGCCAACGTCCTGACTTTC	CASSQGTTGSGANVLTF
TRBV28	.	.	TRBJ1-2	TGTGCCTCCTATAAGGGCGGCGACTATGGCTACACCTTC	CASYKGGDYGYTF
TRBV30	.	.	TRBJ1-1	TGTGCCTGGAGCCCCGGCGGGAATCGGAACACTGAAGCTTTCTTT	CAWSPGGNRNTEAFF
TRBV27	.	once	TRBJ1-1	TGTGCCAGCGGAGGAGGCTTCTCGACTGAAGCTTTCTTT	CASGGGFSTEAFF
TRBV7-2	.	once	TRBJ1-1	TGTGCCAGCAGCATATCCATGATAGGAGAAGCTTTCTTT	CASSISMIGEAFF
TRBV7-2	TRBD2	once	TRBJ2-7	TGTGCCAGCAGCTTAGAGGCGGGAGGAAGCCGCGAGCAGTACTTC	CASSLEAGGSREQYF
TRBV28	TRBD1	.	TRBJ1-5	TGTGCCAGCAGATACAGGGGAAATCAGCCCCAGCATTTT	CASRYRGNQPQHF
TRBV12-3/TRBV12-4	.	.	TRBJ2-7	TGTGCCAGCAGCTCACAGGGACACGAGCAGTACTTC	CASSSQGHEQYF
TRBV5-1	TRBD1	.	TRBJ2-7	TGCGCCAGCACGGACAGGGACTCCTACGAGCAGTACTTC	CASTDRDSYEQYF
TRBV10-3	TRBD1	.	TRBJ2-5	TGTGCCATCAGTCCAGGACAGGGAAAAGAGACCCAGTACTTC	CAISPGQGKETQYF
TRBV27	.	once	TRBJ1-1	TGTGCCAGCACCGGGATCATTGACACTGAAGCTTTCTTT	CASTGIIDTEAFF
TRBV15	.	.	TRBJ1-5	TGTGCCACCACCAGGGACGGTTATAGCAATCAGCCCCAGCATTTT	CATTRDGYSNQPQHF
TRBV28	.	.	TRBJ1-5	TGTGCCAGCAGTTTCCAACAGGGCAACCGCAATCAGCCCCAGCATTTT	CASSFQQGNRNQPQHF
TRBV7-9	.	.	TRBJ1-1	TGTGCCAGCAGCCGCTCCACTGAAGCTTTCTTT	CASSRSTEAFF
TRBV7-9	.	.	TRBJ1-2	TGTGCCAGCAGCGCGATAGAGGACGGACGGCGTGGCTACACCTTC	CASSAIEDGRRGYTF
TRBV5-6	.	.	TRBJ1-1	TGTGCCAGCAGCTTGGCGAATTCTGGCGACACTGAAGCTTTCTTT	CASSLANSGDTEAFF
TRBV27	.	.	TRBJ2-2	TGTGCCAGCGGGCCCTACACCGGGGAGCTGTTTTTT	CASGPYTGELFF
TRBV3-1/TRBV3-2	.	many	TRBJ2-5	TGTGCCAGCAGCCACGGACAAGCCCGGCAAGAGACCCAGTACTTC	CASSHGQARQETQYF
TRBV10-1	TRBD1	once	TRBJ1-2	TGCGCCAGCAGTGCGGACAGGGCCCGTGGCTACACCTTC	CASSADRARGYTF
TRBV4-1	.	.	TRBJ2-3	TGCGCCAGCAGCCAAGGGGATGGAAGCACAGATACGCAGTATTTT	CASSQGDGSTDTQYF
TRBV9	.	.	TRBJ1-1	TGTGCCAGCAGCGTAATGGGTATGAACACTGAAGCTTTCTTT	CASSVMGMNTEAFF